This TCR beta chain was identified during a study of blood T cell repertoires in COVID-19. Deletions cut 1 base from V and 1 base from J, with 5 bases between. Germline lookup yields CDR1 LNHDA and CDR2 SQIVND (reference sequence). The CDR3 is 14 residues long. TCRdb's copy holds only in-frame clones and misses some; the assay was immunoSEQ multiplex PCR. In the table there are 210,000 or so clones, just under 80% of which are singletons. Only a few counts were recorded for this clone. This clonotype originated in a woman aged 80 or over with active or convalescent COVID-19. This chain connects TRBV19 to TRBJ1-5; no firm D call. The sample consisted of peripheral blood. The CDR3 nucleotides are TGTGCCAGTAGTATAGGCAGAAGCAATCAGCCCCAGCATTTT. Translating gives CASSIGRSNQPQHF.